In its sample, the clone carrying this T cell receptor (beta chain) was seen a few times. The record originates from a study of blood T cell repertoires in COVID-19. For the study at large: Acute and convalescent COVID-19 samples came from the United States, Italy and Spain.

Using immunoSEQ multiplex PCR, the repertoire was profiled, and TCRdb retains in-frame clones only, with some absent. This table holds 200,000 or so clones, 84% found once. There are 15 residues in the CDR3. Germline CDR1 reads SGHVS; CDR2 reads FQNEAQ. V was clipped by 2 bases and J by 4 bases; unmatched bases: 3. The sample taken for sequencing was peripheral blood. The clonotype comes from a woman aged 70-85 years with active or convalescent COVID-19. This rearrangement joins TRBV7-8 to TRBJ2-2; TRBD1 matches at 8 bases. The CDR3 sequence is CASSLRTGTTGELFF. The CDR3 coding sequence is TGTGCCAGCAGCTTACGGACAGGGACCACCGGGGAGCTGTTTTTT.